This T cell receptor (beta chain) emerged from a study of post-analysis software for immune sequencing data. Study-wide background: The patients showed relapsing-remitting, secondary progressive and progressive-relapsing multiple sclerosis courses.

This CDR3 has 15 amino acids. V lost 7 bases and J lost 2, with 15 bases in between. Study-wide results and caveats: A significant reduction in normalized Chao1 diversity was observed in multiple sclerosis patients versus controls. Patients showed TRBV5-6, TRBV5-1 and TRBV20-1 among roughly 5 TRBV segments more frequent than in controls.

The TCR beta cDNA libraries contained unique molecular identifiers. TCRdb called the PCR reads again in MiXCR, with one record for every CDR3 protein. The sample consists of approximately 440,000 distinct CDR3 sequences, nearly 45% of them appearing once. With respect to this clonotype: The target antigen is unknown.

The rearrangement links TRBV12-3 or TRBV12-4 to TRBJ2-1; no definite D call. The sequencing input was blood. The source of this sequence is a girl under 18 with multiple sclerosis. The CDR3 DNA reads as TGTGCCAGCACTACCCTGAAGGCCACCTACAATGAGCAGTTCTTC. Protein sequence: CASTTLKATYNEQFF.